These 13 T cell receptor beta chains came from one sample sequenced in a study of T cells after yellow fever vaccination. A single record per CDR3 protein comes from TCRdb applying MiXCR to the 5' RACE reads. The table records about 170,000 distinct CDR3 sequences, roughly 11% of them present only once. Sequenced material: CD8+ T cells sorted from PBMCs, taken 15 days after the yellow fever booster vaccination. These receptor sequences come from a young man who received the YFV17D yellow fever vaccine.

In its sample, this clonotype was seen a few times. The chain recombines TRBV7-9 with TRBJ1-5, with D maybe TRBD1 (5 bases). CDR3 size: 14 residues. Per germline, CDR1 SEHNR and CDR2 FQNEAQ (reference sequence). V was cut by 4 bases and J by 5 bases, with 12 bases left in between. In nucleotides, the CDR3 is TGTGCCAGCAGCTCCGACAGCTCCTATCAGCCCCAGCATTTT. It translates to CASSSDSSYQPQHF.

This sequence joins TRBV6-6 and TRBJ2-7, with D possibly being TRBD1 or TRBD2 (5 bases each). The CDR3 covers 13 residues. V was pared by 0 bases and J by 6 bases, with 9 bases between. The V gene's germline CDR1 is MNHNY and CDR2 SVGAGI (reference sequence). CDR3 coding DNA: TGTGCCAGCAGTTACTCCGGGGCTGGCGAGCAGTACGTC. This encodes CASSYSGAGEQYV.

The V gene is TRBV4-1, the J gene TRBJ2-3; 8 bases line up with TRBD2. The CDR3 consists of 17 residues. The germline V gene has CDR1 MGHRA and CDR2 YSYEKL. The J segment lost 4 bases and the V segment lost 0 bases, leaving 9 bases of the junction unmatched. CDR3 in amino acids: CASSQDYYGGGPDTQYF. The CDR3 DNA follows: TGCGCCAGCAGCCAAGATTACTACGGGGGGGGCCCAGATACGCAGTATTTT.

The rearrangement joins TRBV6-2 or TRBV6-3 to TRBJ1-2, with TRBD1 matching over 8 bases. V shed 2 bases, J shed 1 base, and the junction held 3 bases outside the gene matches. Germline assignment: CDR1 MNHEY and CDR2 SVGEGT. This CDR3 has 15 amino acids. CDR3 nucleotides: TGTGCCAGCAGTTACGGGACAGGAAATAACTATGGCTACACCTTC. Protein product: CASSYGTGNNYGYTF.

This clonotype was seen a few times. The chain combines TRBV19 with TRBJ2-2; D ambiguous. Germline CDR1 reads LNHDA; CDR2 reads SQIVND (reference sequence). Trimming left V 5 bases short and J 1 base short, with 11 bases between. The CDR3 has 15 amino acids. The CDR3 DNA is TGTGCCAGTAGTGTGTTTGGTTGGAACACCGGGGAGCTGTTTTTT. This gives the protein CASSVFGWNTGELFF.

This clonotype showed up just a few times. The V gene is TRBV11-2, the J gene TRBJ2-7; D ambiguous. Germline V gene lookup returns CDR1 SGHAT and CDR2 FQNNGV. V lost 0 bases to trimming and J lost 3 bases, with 9 bases between them. The CDR3 sequence is 14 residues long. CDR3 coding DNA: TGTGCCAGCAGCTTAGAGGCAGGATTCTACGAGCAGTACGTC. Residues: CASSLEAGFYEQYV.

This clonotype has just a few counts. The rearrangement links TRBV12-3 or TRBV12-4 to TRBJ2-3; maybe TRBD1 (7 bases). The length of the CDR3 is 14 residues. The V gene lost 2 bases and the J gene lost 4 bases, with 10 bases spanning the gap. The DNA of the CDR3 is TGTGCCAGCAGTTTAAGGAGGGGGCCAGATACGCAGTATTTT. Protein product: CASSLRRGPDTQYF.

The sample holds a few counts of this clonotype. J is TRBJ2-7 and V is TRBV20-1, with TRBD1 matching 8 bases. V gave up 8 bases and J gave up 7 bases; unmatched junction bases: 13. This CDR3 is 13 amino acids long. The germline gives CDR1 DFQATT, CDR2 SNEGSKA (reference sequence). This CDR3 reads CSPKGQGSEEQYV. DNA for the CDR3: TGCAGTCCGAAAGGACAGGGATCGGAGGAGCAGTACGTC.

This clonotype was detected a few times. This rearrangement joins TRBV6-5 to TRBJ2-7, with 9 positions matching TRBD1. CDR3 length equals 16 residues. The trim removed 0 bases at V and 2 bases at J, leaving 5 bases unmatched. CDR1 and CDR2 (germline): MNHEY, SVGAGI. CDR3 sequence: CASSYSSGDRAYEQYF. In DNA form, the CDR3 reads TGTGCCAGCAGTTACTCCTCCGGGGACAGGGCCTACGAGCAGTACTTC.

V usage is TRBV2 and J usage is TRBJ1-3, with D uncertain. The ends were cut back, 6 bases at V and 0 bases at J, with 15 bases in the middle. The CDR3 has 16 amino acids. Germline V lookup: CDR1 SNHLY, CDR2 FYNNEI. CDR3 in amino acids: CASRRSSLLSGNTIYF. In DNA form, the CDR3 reads TGTGCCAGCAGAAGGAGCAGCCTTCTCTCTGGAAACACCATATATTTT.

The chain links TRBV4-1 to TRBJ2-5; D is unresolved. Trimming took off 3 bases at V and 2 bases at J, with 13 bases between the two ends. This CDR3 is built from 15 residues. Per germline, CDR1 MGHRA and CDR2 YSYEKL. The CDR3 protein is CASSQGRAPQETQYF. Here the CDR3 DNA reads TGCGCCAGCAGCCAGGGCCGGGCCCCACAAGAGACCCAGTACTTC.

V is TRBV28 and J is TRBJ1-5; D remains unclear. Trimming left V 4 bases short and J 15 bases short, with 16 bases between. CDR3 length equals 12 residues. The germline gives CDR1 MDHEN, CDR2 SYDVKM. CDR3 in DNA: TGTGCCAGCAGTTATGGGAGGGATGCAGGGCATTTT. Residues: CASSYGRDAGHF.

This chain connects TRBV4-1 to TRBJ2-1, with D unresolved. Per the germline V gene, CDR1 is MGHRA and CDR2 is YSYEKL. The CDR3 is 13 residues long. V lost 0 bases and J 8 bases, leaving 8 bases between the germline ends. This CDR3 is CASSQDGVDEQFF. For the CDR3, the DNA is TGCGCCAGCAGCCAAGATGGGGTCGATGAGCAGTTCTTC.